The 21 T cell receptor beta chains below were found in one sample sequenced in a study of OX40 agonist ivuxolimab in advanced cancers. The method was immunoSEQ multiplex PCR; TCRdb's version includes in-frame clones alone and lacks a portion of them. The table shows under 85,000 clones, with approximately 90% occurring only once. The specimen comprised CD4+ or CD8+ T cells sorted from blood, sampled in a trial of the OX40 agonist ivuxolimab. These receptor sequences come from an adult with an advanced solid tumor such as melanoma, head and neck, liver or kidney cancer.

V usage is TRBV5-1 and J usage is TRBJ2-7, with 8 bases aligning to TRBD1. Trimming at V came to 4 bases and at J to 6 bases, leaving 9 bases not matched to a gene. Germline CDR1 is SGHRS and CDR2 is YFSETQ. The CDR3 sequence is 14 residues long. Here the CDR3 reads CASSRTGFLGEQYF. CDR3 coding DNA: TGCGCCAGCAGCCGGACAGGGTTCCTAGGCGAGCAGTACTTC.

V and J are TRBV6-5 and TRBJ1-1; TRBD1 might be the D (6 bases). The CDR3 covers 13 residues. The germline V gene encodes CDR1 MNHEY and CDR2 SVGAGI. The V end was cut by 4 bases, the J end by 6 bases, with 12 bases between. Written as DNA, the CDR3 is TGTGCCAGCAGTTTACAGGGTTGGTCTGAAGCTTTCTTT. This encodes CASSLQGWSEAFF.

The chain employs TRBV14 and TRBJ2-7; possibly TRBD1 or TRBD2 for D (6 bases each). Germline CDR1 reads SGHDN; CDR2 reads FVKESK. The length of the CDR3 is 14 residues. The ends were cut back, 3 bases at V and 6 bases at J, with 15 bases in the middle. CDR3 amino acids: CASSHSGGSFEQYF. CDR3 coding DNA: TGTGCCAGCAGCCACTCCGGGGGCTCGTTCGAGCAGTACTTC. Using reference TRBV14 and TRBJ2-7 for the parts outside the CDR3, the full variable domain is EAGVTQFPSHSVIEKGQTVTLRCDPISGHDNLYWYRRVMGKEIKFLLHFVKESKQDESGMPNNRFLAERTGGTYSTLKVQPAELEDSGVYFCASSHSGGSFEQYFGPGTRLTVT.

The chain joins TRBV28 to TRBJ1-3, with 9 bases identical to TRBD1. Germline values: CDR1 MDHEN, CDR2 SYDVKM. Germline trimming cut 6 bases from V and 10 bases from J; bases unmatched to any gene: 10. The CDR3 spans 14 residues. Here the CDR3 reads CASSLSRDRVTIYF. The CDR3 region has the DNA TGTGCCAGCAGCTTGTCCCGGGACAGGGTAACCATATATTTT.

The chain recombines TRBV9 with TRBJ2-7; D remains unclear. Trimming removed 0 bases from V and 0 bases from J, with 10 bases in between. This CDR3 region has 15 residues. From germline, CDR1 is SGDLS and CDR2 YYNGEE. CDR3 in amino acids: CASSVGMVSSYEQYF. In nucleotides, the CDR3 is TGTGCCAGCAGCGTAGGTATGGTTAGCTCCTACGAGCAGTACTTC.

The CDR3 loop reads CASSETSGRGYF. CDR3 nucleotide sequence: TGTGCCAGCAGCGAGACTAGCGGGAGAGGGTATTTT. This chain connects TRBV7-9 to TRBJ2-3, with 12 bases matching TRBD2. This CDR3 spans 12 amino acids. CDR1 is SEHNR, CDR2 FQNEAQ, per germline (reference sequence). The V gene end was trimmed by 5 bases and the J gene end by 14 bases; junction bases not matched to a gene: 5.

The gene calls are TRBV11-3 and TRBJ2-1; D possibly uses TRBD1 or TRBD2 (5 bases each). This CDR3 has 12 residues. Germline-derived CDR1 and CDR2 are SGHNT and YENEEA. Trimming left V 0 bases short and J 10 bases short, with 7 bases between. The CDR3 is CASSLEGEEQFF. The CDR3 bases are TGTGCCAGCAGCTTAGAGGGGGAGGAGCAGTTCTTC.

This chain connects TRBV5-1 to TRBJ1-2; no clear D. In germline, CDR1 is SGHRS, CDR2 YFSETQ. This CDR3 spans 14 amino acids. V lost 3 bases, J lost 0 bases, and 9 bases lay in between. CDR3 sequence reads: CASSSVRTNYGYTF. The CDR3 DNA is TGCGCCAGCAGCTCCGTTCGGACTAACTATGGCTACACCTTC.

V and J are TRBV6-1 and TRBJ2-3; the D is unclear. V lost 2 bases and J lost 2, with 20 bases in between. CDR3 length: 18 residues. Per germline, CDR1 MNHNS and CDR2 SASEGT. The CDR3 region is CASSEQPPRRQYTDTQYF. The CDR3 DNA is TGTGCCAGCAGTGAACAACCCCCACGACGGCAGTACACAGATACGCAGTATTTT.

This clone has only a few counts. The chain employs TRBV5-8 and TRBJ2-1; possible D gene TRBD2, 5 bases. The ends were cut back, 2 bases at V and 8 bases at J, with 17 bases in the middle. This CDR3 comprises 15 residues. Germline CDR1 SGHTS, CDR2 YDEGEE. The CDR3 bases are TGTGCCAGCAGCTTCATGGACTCATCCGCGGATGAGCAGTTCTTC. This sequence encodes CASSFMDSSADEQFF.

The V and J genes are TRBV19 and TRBJ2-7; TRBD1 agrees at 12 bases. With V trimmed by 6 bases and J by 7 bases, 10 bases remained unmatched. Germline loops: CDR1 LNHDA, CDR2 SQIVND (reference sequence). The CDR3 has 15 amino acids. CDR3 amino acids: CASRAGQGATGEQYF. CDR3 DNA: TGTGCCAGTAGGGCGGGACAGGGGGCTACGGGGGAGCAGTACTTC.

This chain connects TRBV4-3 to TRBJ2-7; 11 positions agree with TRBD2. V gave up 4 bases and J gave up 2 bases; unmatched junction bases: 4. Per the germline V gene, CDR1 is LGHNA and CDR2 is YSLEER. The CDR3 is made up of 15 amino acids. The DNA of the CDR3 is TGCGCCAGCAGCCCGGGACTAGCGGCCCCCTACGAGCAGTACTTC. This gives the protein CASSPGLAAPYEQYF.

This chain joins TRBV7-8 and TRBJ2-1; D gene uncertain. V lost 2 bases to trimming and J lost 10 bases, with 21 bases between them. This CDR3 has 16 amino acids. The germline V gene has CDR1 SGHVS and CDR2 FQNEAQ. Written as DNA, the CDR3 is TGTGCCAGCAGCTTAAGGTTGGCCGAATTGCCCGGCGAGCAGTTCTTC. Translating gives CASSLRLAELPGEQFF.

This clone was counted only a few times. The V call is TRBV30, the J call TRBJ1-2, with 10 bases fitting TRBD1. V lost 0 bases and J lost 6; bases outside the gene matches: 1. Germline V CDR1 and CDR2: GTSNPN, SVGIG (reference sequence). The CDR3 length is 13 residues. This CDR3 reads CAWSVGTGDGYTF. CDR3 bases: TGTGCCTGGAGTGTAGGGACAGGGGATGGCTACACCTTC.

This clone was picked up one time. The CDR3 DNA reads as TGTGCCAGCAGTTTTAGCGGGCCCTTGGGGTCCTGGCAGTACTTC. It is translated as CASSFSGPLGSWQYF. This rearrangement joins TRBV28 to TRBJ2-4; 7 bases match TRBD2. The CDR3 has 15 residues. After removal of 3 bases from V and 13 bases from J, the junction contained 15 bases not matched to a gene. Germline CDR1 reads MDHEN; CDR2 reads SYDVKM.

The rearrangement links TRBV4-3 to TRBJ1-2, with D tentatively TRBD1 (5 bases). The CDR3 loop spans 13 amino acids. CDR1 is LGHNA, CDR2 YSLEER, per germline. V lost 3 bases, J lost 3 bases, and 8 bases lay in between. The CDR3 nucleotides read TGCGCCAGCAGCCAGGGGACGGACTATGGCTACACCTTC. Its protein is CASSQGTDYGYTF.

This clone appeared a single time. The J gene is TRBJ2-1, the V gene TRBV12-5; 13 bases fit TRBD2. After removal of 4 bases from V and 8 bases from J, the junction contained 5 bases not matched to a gene. Germline V gene sequence: CDR1 LGHNT, CDR2 FRNRAP. CDR3 size: 15 residues. Here the CDR3 reads CASGSTSGRAYEQFF. Here the CDR3 DNA reads TGTGCTAGTGGTTCCACTAGCGGGAGGGCCTATGAGCAGTTCTTC.

The chain links TRBV28 to TRBJ2-7; TRBD1 agrees at 8 bases. This CDR3 region has 15 residues. Losses at the gene ends were 7 bases for V and 2 bases for J; bases not matched to a gene: 10. Looked up from germline, CDR1 is MDHEN and CDR2 is SYDVKM. The CDR3: CASNAGGGGTYEQYF. In nucleotides, the CDR3 is TGTGCCAGCAACGCAGGGGGCGGAGGGACCTACGAGCAGTACTTC.

The chain is built from TRBV7-9 and TRBJ2-1; 9 nucleotides align to TRBD2. The V segment lost 6 bases and the J segment 0 bases; nucleotides outside the gene matches: 6. Per the germline V gene, CDR1 is SEHNR and CDR2 is FQNEAQ (reference sequence). This CDR3 is built from 16 residues. CDR3 sequence: CASSLRTSASYNEQFF. In nucleotides, the CDR3 is TGTGCCAGCAGTTTACGGACTAGCGCCTCCTACAATGAGCAGTTCTTC.

The chain carries TRBV18 and TRBJ2-6; D perhaps matches TRBD2 (6 bases). From germline, CDR1 is KGHSH and CDR2 LQKENI. Trimming stripped 3 bases from V and 2 bases from J, with 8 bases between. The CDR3 sequence is 15 residues long. CDR3 nucleotides: TGTGCCAGCTCACCGGGAGGAGCTGGGGCCAACGTCCTGACTTTC. This sequence encodes CASSPGGAGANVLTF.

The chain links TRBV5-1 to TRBJ2-5, with TRBD1 matching 7 bases. V was clipped by 4 bases and J by 4 bases; unmatched bases: 7. Germline V CDR1 and CDR2: SGHRS, YFSETQ. CDR3 length equals 14 residues. CDR3 nucleotides: TGCGCCAGCAGCAGAACAGGGGAAGCAGAGACCCAGTACTTC. Amino acids: CASSRTGEAETQYF.